Listed below are T cell receptor beta chains from one sample, sequenced in a study of T cell responses to AZD1222 COVID-19 vaccine. Sequencing was performed with immunoSEQ multiplex PCR; in TCRdb, only in-frame clones are kept and a portion is missing. The sample lists 55,000 to 85,000 clones; around 84% were seen once. The material sequenced was peripheral blood, taken on day 0 of AZD1222 vaccination. The receptors come from an adult in good health. Both conserved end residues are part of each CDR3. Fields, in order: J gene, clone size, D gene, V gene, CDR3 protein, CDR3 DNA. A D gene is named only where the DNA matches it firmly. Rows give clone size only sometimes, using once, few, many, or a class for an expanded clone.

J gene: TRBJ2-1; clone size: NA; D gene: TRBD1; V gene: TRBV10-2; CDR3 protein: CASVPDRVFNEQFF; CDR3 DNA: TGCGCCAGCGTTCCGGACAGGGTTTTCAATGAGCAGTTCTTC
J gene: TRBJ1-3; clone size: NA; D gene: NA; V gene: TRBV5-1; CDR3 protein: CASSLGTTINTIYF; CDR3 DNA: TGCGCCAGCAGCTTGGGGACAACTATAAACACCATATATTTT
J gene: TRBJ1-6; clone size: NA; D gene: NA; V gene: TRBV18; CDR3 protein: CASSRLGEISSPLHF; CDR3 DNA: TGTGCCAGCTCTCGTCTAGGGGAAATTAGTTCACCCCTCCACTTT
J gene: TRBJ1-2; clone size: NA; D gene: TRBD1; V gene: TRBV10-3; CDR3 protein: CAISESRGQAYGYTF; CDR3 DNA: TGTGCCATCAGTGAGTCGAGGGGACAGGCTTATGGCTACACCTTC
J gene: TRBJ2-5; clone size: NA; D gene: TRBD2; V gene: TRBV6-5; CDR3 protein: CASTSGYTQETQYF; CDR3 DNA: TGTGCCAGCACTAGCGGGTATACGCAAGAGACCCAGTACTTC
J gene: TRBJ2-1; clone size: NA; D gene: TRBD2; V gene: TRBV11-3; CDR3 protein: CASSLEAGGIYNEQFF; CDR3 DNA: TGTGCCAGCAGCTTAGAGGCGGGGGGGATTTACAATGAGCAGTTCTTC
J gene: TRBJ2-7; clone size: once; D gene: NA; V gene: TRBV7-6; CDR3 protein: CASSSGGGRNYEQYF; CDR3 DNA: TGTGCCAGCAGCTCCGGGGGTGGCCGAAACTACGAGCAGTACTTC
J gene: TRBJ2-7; clone size: NA; D gene: NA; V gene: TRBV12-3/TRBV12-4; CDR3 protein: CASSLVPGREQYF; CDR3 DNA: TGTGCCAGCAGTTTAGTTCCAGGGAGGGAGCAGTACTTC
J gene: TRBJ2-3; clone size: NA; D gene: NA; V gene: TRBV10-1; CDR3 protein: CASSESGGSTQYF; CDR3 DNA: TGCGCCAGCAGTGAGTCTGGGGGATCTACGCAGTATTTT
J gene: TRBJ2-5; clone size: few; D gene: NA; V gene: TRBV7-2; CDR3 protein: CASSLGGRETQYF; CDR3 DNA: TGTGCCAGCAGCTTAGGAGGGCGAGAGACCCAGTACTTC
J gene: TRBJ1-4; clone size: NA; D gene: NA; V gene: TRBV28; CDR3 protein: CASSSDSATNEKLFF; CDR3 DNA: TGTGCCAGCAGCTCAGACTCAGCAACTAATGAAAAACTGTTTTTT
J gene: TRBJ2-2; clone size: once; D gene: TRBD2; V gene: TRBV11-2; CDR3 protein: CASSLSSGSTGELFF; CDR3 DNA: TGTGCCAGCAGCTTGTCTAGCGGGTCCACCGGGGAGCTGTTTTTT
J gene: TRBJ2-2; clone size: NA; D gene: NA; V gene: TRBV3-1/TRBV3-2; CDR3 protein: CASSQRGTGELFF; CDR3 DNA: TGTGCCAGCAGCCAGCGGGGCACCGGGGAGCTGTTTTTT
J gene: TRBJ2-7; clone size: NA; D gene: TRBD1; V gene: TRBV28; CDR3 protein: CASSLWIQGTSEQYF; CDR3 DNA: TGTGCCAGCAGTTTATGGATACAGGGGACGAGCGAGCAGTACTTC
J gene: TRBJ1-1; clone size: NA; D gene: NA; V gene: TRBV28; CDR3 protein: CASSLPLGQTMNTEAFF; CDR3 DNA: TGTGCCAGCAGTTTACCCCTCGGACAGACCATGAACACTGAAGCTTTCTTT
J gene: TRBJ2-5; clone size: NA; D gene: NA; V gene: TRBV18; CDR3 protein: CASSPPSPETQYF; CDR3 DNA: TGTGCCAGCTCACCCCCCAGTCCAGAGACCCAGTACTTC
J gene: TRBJ2-2; clone size: NA; D gene: NA; V gene: TRBV7-2; CDR3 protein: CASSLRVGSTGELFF; CDR3 DNA: TGTGCCAGCAGCTTAAGGGTGGGTTCCACCGGGGAGCTGTTTTTT
J gene: TRBJ2-4; clone size: NA; D gene: NA; V gene: TRBV4-1; CDR3 protein: CASSHTPTREAKNIQYF; CDR3 DNA: TGCGCCAGCAGCCATACCCCCACCCGGGAAGCCAAAAACATTCAGTACTTC
J gene: TRBJ2-7; clone size: NA; D gene: TRBD1; V gene: TRBV6-5; CDR3 protein: CASEAGGGGYEQYF; CDR3 DNA: TGTGCCAGCGAGGCAGGGGGCGGAGGATACGAGCAGTACTTC
J gene: TRBJ1-2; clone size: NA; D gene: TRBD1; V gene: TRBV6-2/TRBV6-3; CDR3 protein: CASSPTGANGYTF; CDR3 DNA: TGTGCCAGCAGTCCCACAGGGGCTAATGGCTACACCTTC
J gene: TRBJ1-2; clone size: many; D gene: NA; V gene: TRBV21-1; CDR3 protein: CASSKVGGRGTF; CDR3 DNA: TGTGCCAGCAGCAAAGTCGGAGGTCGGGGCACCTTC
J gene: TRBJ2-1; clone size: NA; D gene: NA; V gene: TRBV11-2; CDR3 protein: CASSWWDEQFF; CDR3 DNA: TGTGCCAGCAGCTGGTGGGATGAGCAGTTCTTC
J gene: TRBJ1-5; clone size: NA; D gene: NA; V gene: TRBV5-6; CDR3 protein: CASSITASNQPQHF; CDR3 DNA: TGTGCCAGCAGCATAACCGCGAGCAATCAGCCCCAGCATTTT
J gene: TRBJ2-1; clone size: NA; D gene: TRBD2; V gene: TRBV7-9; CDR3 protein: CASSSRAGGSSSYNEQFF; CDR3 DNA: TGTGCCAGCAGCTCGAGGGCGGGGGGCTCAAGCTCCTACAATGAGCAGTTCTTC
J gene: TRBJ1-2; clone size: few; D gene: TRBD1; V gene: TRBV28; CDR3 protein: CASSPSDRAAYGYTF; CDR3 DNA: TGTGCCAGCAGTCCTTCCGACAGGGCGGCCTATGGCTACACCTTC
J gene: TRBJ2-6; clone size: NA; D gene: NA; V gene: TRBV7-3; CDR3 protein: CASKKTAGANVLTF; CDR3 DNA: TGTGCCAGCAAAAAGACAGCCGGGGCCAACGTCCTGACTTTC
J gene: TRBJ2-7; clone size: NA; D gene: TRBD1; V gene: TRBV6-5; CDR3 protein: CASSYTRDRGIYEQYF; CDR3 DNA: TGTGCCAGCAGCTACACTCGGGACAGGGGGATCTACGAGCAGTACTTC
J gene: TRBJ1-5; clone size: NA; D gene: NA; V gene: TRBV30; CDR3 protein: CAWSSGEPQHF; CDR3 DNA: TGTGCCTGGAGTTCTGGGGAGCCCCAGCATTTT
J gene: TRBJ2-5; clone size: NA; D gene: NA; V gene: TRBV25-1; CDR3 protein: CASSEPLETQYF; CDR3 DNA: TGTGCCAGCAGTGAGCCACTAGAGACCCAGTACTTC
J gene: TRBJ1-4; clone size: NA; D gene: TRBD1; V gene: TRBV2; CDR3 protein: CASRMGDRGEKLFF; CDR3 DNA: TGTGCCAGCAGGATGGGGGACAGGGGGGAAAAACTGTTTTTT
J gene: TRBJ1-5; clone size: NA; D gene: TRBD1; V gene: TRBV19; CDR3 protein: CASSRQGNSNQPQHF; CDR3 DNA: TGTGCCAGTAGTAGACAGGGCAATAGCAATCAGCCCCAGCATTTT
J gene: TRBJ2-1; clone size: NA; D gene: NA; V gene: TRBV7-8; CDR3 protein: CASSPRYNEQFF; CDR3 DNA: TGTGCCAGCAGCCCCCGGTACAATGAGCAGTTCTTC
J gene: TRBJ2-1; clone size: NA; D gene: NA; V gene: TRBV11-2; CDR3 protein: CASSNYRGSYNEQFF; CDR3 DNA: TGTGCCAGCAGCAACTATCGGGGGTCCTACAATGAGCAGTTCTTC
J gene: TRBJ2-7; clone size: NA; D gene: NA; V gene: TRBV4-1; CDR3 protein: CASSQVFRPYEQYF; CDR3 DNA: TGCGCCAGCAGCCAAGTTTTTCGGCCTTACGAGCAGTACTTC